This TCR beta chain was sequenced during a study of blood T cell repertoires in COVID-19. Overall study: Some COVID-19 samples were acute and others convalescent; all came from the United States, Italy and Spain. Sources were T cells, B-cell-depleted T cells, or PBMCs; the material itself was cDNA or gDNA.

Deletions cut 6 bases from V and 5 bases from J, with 11 bases between. In germline, CDR1 is SNHLY, CDR2 FYNNEI. The CDR3 spans 13 residues. As originally analysed: Scientists estimated how many nucleated cells there were by amplifying reference gene primers. Here immunoSEQ multiplex PCR was the method, and the copy in TCRdb shows in-frame clones only, minus some. That table furnishes V, J and clone size, whereas the DNA furnished D and trimming. The sample shows tens of thousands of clones, less than 90% of them seen only once. Sequenced sample: peripheral blood. This sequence joins TRBV2 and TRBJ1-5; D is uncertain. The receptor comes from a human donor with active COVID-19. The donor label of this sample is uncertain. The CDR3 nucleotides read TGTGCCAGCAGGGGCTGGGCAGATCAGCCCCAGCATTTT. This encodes CASRGWADQPQHF.